The text below deals with one TCR beta chain. Its antigen remains unknown. Clones were read by immunoSEQ multiplex PCR, and TCRdb kept only the in-frame ones, dropping some. The table has roughly 120,000 clones, 85% to 90% seen once. This record comes from a study of T cell responses to AZD1222 COVID-19 vaccine. Broader study findings: Baseline seropositivity characterized only a handful of AZD1222 recipients.

The CDR3 loop spans 14 amino acids. From germline, CDR1 is MNHEY and CDR2 SMNVEV (reference sequence). The V gene lost 5 bases and the J gene lost 8 bases, with 13 bases spanning the gap. The chain combines TRBV27 with TRBJ2-6; D may correspond to TRBD1 or TRBD2 (5 bases each). This receptor was identified in an adult in good health. The sequenced sample was peripheral blood, obtained on day 0 of AZD1222 vaccination. The CDR3 sequence is CASSPGAGSNVLTF. The CDR3 DNA sequence: TGTGCCAGCAGTCCCGGGGCGGGCTCCAACGTCCTGACTTTC.